The next 17 T cell receptor beta chains were all read from a single sample in a study of blood T cell repertoires in COVID-19. Using immunoSEQ multiplex PCR, the repertoire was profiled, and TCRdb retains in-frame clones only, with some absent. The sample holds hundreds of thousands of clones, roughly 89% seen once. The material sequenced was peripheral blood. The origin of the receptors is a woman in her 30s with active or convalescent COVID-19.

The chain carries TRBV6-2 or TRBV6-3 and TRBJ2-4; 12 positions agree with TRBD2. Trimming cost V 3 bases and J 4 bases; bases outside gene matches: 4. From germline, CDR1 is MNHEY and CDR2 SVGEGT. This CDR3 is 16 amino acids long. The CDR3 here is CASSYITSGGKNIQYF. The CDR3 DNA follows: TGTGCCAGCAGTTATATCACTAGCGGGGGGAAAAACATTCAGTACTTC.

V is TRBV5-1 and J is TRBJ1-2; D is undetermined. V lost 4 bases and J 6 bases, leaving 19 bases between the germline ends. In germline, CDR1 is SGHRS, CDR2 YFSETQ. The length of the CDR3 is 15 residues. The CDR3 loop is CASSKNGLPWDGYTF. For the CDR3, the DNA is TGCGCCAGCAGCAAAAACGGGTTGCCTTGGGATGGCTACACCTTC.

This rearrangement joins TRBV25-1 to TRBJ2-5; D is perhaps TRBD1 (6 bases). Trimming shortened V by 7 bases and J by 5 bases, and 14 bases separated the two germline ends. CDR1 is MGHDK and CDR2 is SYGVNS in the germline V gene. CDR3 size: 13 residues. The CDR3: CASNRAGQETQYF. CDR3 DNA: TGTGCCAGCAACAGGGCGGGTCAGGAGACCCAGTACTTC.

V is TRBV19 and J is TRBJ2-7, with 10 bases that match TRBD2. V was clipped by 5 bases and J by 3 bases; unmatched bases: 7. CDR1 is LNHDA, CDR2 SQIVND, per germline (reference sequence). The CDR3 extends over 15 amino acids. This CDR3 reads CASSLQAGGNYEQYF. The CDR3 DNA sequence: TGTGCCAGTAGTTTGCAAGCGGGAGGGAACTACGAGCAGTACTTC.

The J gene is TRBJ2-1, the V gene TRBV6-5; 10 nucleotides line up with TRBD2. Germline V CDR1 and CDR2: MNHEY, SVGAGI. The CDR3 sequence is 14 residues long. V shed 7 bases and J 9 bases; nucleotides not matched to a gene: 9. The CDR3 DNA reads TGTGCCAGCACAAGGACTAGCGGCTTGGGTGAGCAGTTCTTC. Amino acid sequence: CASTRTSGLGEQFF.

The genes are TRBV5-1 and TRBJ2-5, with 10 bases lining up with TRBD2. Germline V CDR1 and CDR2: SGHRS, YFSETQ. The CDR3 is made up of 16 amino acids. V shed 3 bases and J 5 bases; nucleotides not matched to a gene: 10. Here the CDR3 reads CASSSLSGGAGETQYF. In nucleotides, the CDR3 is TGCGCCAGCAGCTCCCTGAGCGGGGGGGCCGGGGAGACCCAGTACTTC.

This sequence joins TRBV5-1 and TRBJ2-3, with D possibly matching TRBD2 (5 bases). V gave up 0 bases and J gave up 3 bases, with 14 bases separating them. Germline-derived CDR1 and CDR2 are SGHRS and YFSETQ. This CDR3 is built from 16 residues. CDR3 sequence reads: CASSLVGWELTDTQYF. The CDR3, as DNA: TGCGCCAGCAGCTTGGTCGGTTGGGAGCTAACAGATACGCAGTATTTT.

This clone was counted once. The chain uses TRBV12-5 and TRBJ1-5, with D possibly TRBD1 on 5 matching bases. Trimming pared 1 base from V and 0 bases from J, leaving 10 bases between. Germline values: CDR1 LGHNT, CDR2 FRNRAP. This CDR3 has 16 amino acids. For the CDR3, the DNA is TGTGCTAGTGGTTTGGGGCAGGGTAATAGCAATCAGCCCCAGCATTTT. Amino acids: CASGLGQGNSNQPQHF.

V and J are TRBV5-1 and TRBJ1-1; tentatively, D is TRBD1 (6 bases). Trimming stripped 4 bases from V and 3 bases from J, with 19 bases between. The CDR3 consists of 16 residues. Germline V gene lookup returns CDR1 SGHRS and CDR2 YFSETQ. The CDR3 sequence: CASSPGTSGGDTEAFF. For the CDR3, the DNA is TGCGCCAGCAGCCCAGGGACATCGGGAGGCGACACTGAAGCTTTCTTT.

V usage is TRBV2 and J usage is TRBJ2-5; D possibly corresponds to TRBD2 (5 bases). Between the trimmed V and J ends, which lost 7 bases and 5 bases, there was a span of 20 bases. This CDR3 is 15 amino acids long. CDR1 and CDR2 from the germline V gene are SNHLY and FYNNEI. CDR3 loop: CASTREVTAVETQYF. DNA of the CDR3: TGTGCCAGCACCCGAGAGGTTACAGCGGTGGAGACCCAGTACTTC.

This chain uses TRBV19 with TRBJ2-7, with 8 bases identical to TRBD1. Germline lookup yields CDR1 LNHDA and CDR2 SQIVND (reference sequence). There are 19 residues in the CDR3. V shed 4 bases and J 1 base; nucleotides not matched to a gene: 18. The CDR3 reads CASSTSIGTGGRRSYEQYF. The DNA for the CDR3 is TGTGCCAGTAGTACCTCTATAGGGACAGGCGGCCGTCGTTCCTACGAGCAGTACTTC.

The count of this clone is one. The chain recombines TRBV27 with TRBJ2-1; 7 bases line up with TRBD2. V trimming: 3 bases; J trimming: 5 bases; junction bases outside the gene matches: 16. Germline V gene sequence: CDR1 MNHEY, CDR2 SMNVEV (reference sequence). CDR3 length: 18 amino acids. This CDR3 reads CASSFSLAVHQENNEQFF. The CDR3 DNA follows: TGTGCCAGCAGTTTCTCCCTAGCGGTACATCAAGAAAACAATGAGCAGTTCTTC.

This clone was seen once. This chain links TRBV25-1 with TRBJ2-7, with D tentatively TRBD2 (6 bases). Germline lookup yields CDR1 MGHDK and CDR2 SYGVNS. V lost 6 bases to trimming and J lost 1 base, with 10 bases between them. This CDR3 is built from 13 residues. As DNA, the CDR3 is TGTGCCAGCAGCCAAAGCGGGTCCTACGAGCAGTACTTC. Its protein product is CASSQSGSYEQYF.

V and J are TRBV29-1 and TRBJ1-5; TRBD1 matches at 9 bases. Looked up from germline, CDR1 is SQVTM and CDR2 is ANQGSEA. The CDR3 consists of 18 residues. The CDR3 loop is CRNSPGQGFHPCYQPQHF. In nucleotides, the CDR3 is TGCAGAAACAGTCCGGGACAGGGTTTTCACCCGTGTTATCAGCCCCAGCATTTT.

The J gene is TRBJ2-7, the V gene TRBV7-2; 9 nucleotides agree with TRBD2. The CDR3 runs 14 residues. Germline V gene data show CDR1 as SGHTA and CDR2 as FQGNSA. V was pared by 1 base and J by 6 bases, with 4 bases of the junction left unmatched. CDR3 bases: TGTGCCAGCAGCTTAGGCGGGAGGGCCTCCGAGCAGTACTTC. This codes for CASSLGGRASEQYF.

The rearrangement joins TRBV3-1 (or the pseudogene TRBV3-2) to TRBJ2-3, with a weak D call TRBD1 (6 bases). The CDR3 spans 14 residues. V was clipped by 6 bases and J by 1 base, with 11 bases between them. CDR1 is LGHDT and CDR2 is YNNKEL in the germline V gene (reference sequence). The CDR3 DNA sequence: TGTGCCAGCAGTCGGGGACAAGGCACAGATACGCAGTATTTT. Amino acid sequence: CASSRGQGTDTQYF.

The chain employs TRBV18 and TRBJ1-6; D is possibly TRBD1 (6 bases). V was trimmed by 3 bases and J by 8 bases, leaving 11 bases between them. Germline values: CDR1 KGHSH, CDR2 LQKENI. The CDR3 has 14 amino acids. The CDR3, as DNA: TGTGCCAGCTCACCGCTACAGGGTGATTCACCCCTCCACTTT. This codes for CASSPLQGDSPLHF. Looking up the rest from reference TRBV18 and TRBJ1-6 gives the full variable domain: NAGVMQNPRHLVRRRGQEARLRCSPMKGHSHVYWYRQLPEEGLKFMVYLQKENIIDESGMPKERFSAEFPKEGPSILRIQQVVRGDSAAYFCASSPLQGDSPLHFGNGTRLTVT.